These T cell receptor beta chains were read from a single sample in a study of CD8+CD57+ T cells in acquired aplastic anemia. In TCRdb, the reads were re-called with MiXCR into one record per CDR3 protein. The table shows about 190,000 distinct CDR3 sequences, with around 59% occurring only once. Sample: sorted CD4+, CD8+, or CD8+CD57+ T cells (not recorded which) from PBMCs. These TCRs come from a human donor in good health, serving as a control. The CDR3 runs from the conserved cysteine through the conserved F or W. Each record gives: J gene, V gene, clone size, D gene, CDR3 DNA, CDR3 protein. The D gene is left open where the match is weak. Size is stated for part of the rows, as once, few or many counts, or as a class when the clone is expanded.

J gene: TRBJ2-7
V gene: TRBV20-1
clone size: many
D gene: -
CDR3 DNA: TGCAGTGCCGGCCGGCAGGTCGGGTTCTCCGAGCAGTACTTC
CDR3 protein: CSAGRQVGFSEQYF

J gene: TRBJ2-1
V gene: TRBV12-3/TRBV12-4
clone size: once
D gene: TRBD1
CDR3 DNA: TGTGCCAGCATCGCGACAGGGGGCTACAATGAGCAGTTCTTC
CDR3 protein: CASIATGGYNEQFF

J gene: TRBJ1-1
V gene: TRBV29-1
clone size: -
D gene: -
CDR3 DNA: TGCAGCGTTGAGAGGCGGGGGGGGATATCGGACACTGAAGCTTTCTTT
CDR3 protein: CSVERRGGISDTEAFF

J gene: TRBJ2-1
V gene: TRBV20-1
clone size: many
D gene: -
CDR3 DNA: TGCAGTGCTAGAGATGTGGCCTCTGTCACCTACAATGAGCAGTTCTTC
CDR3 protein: CSARDVASVTYNEQFF

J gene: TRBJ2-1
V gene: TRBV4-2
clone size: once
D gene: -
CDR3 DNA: TGTGCCAGCAGCCAAGGTCGGGGATCCTACAATGAGCAGTTCTTC
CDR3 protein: CASSQGRGSYNEQFF

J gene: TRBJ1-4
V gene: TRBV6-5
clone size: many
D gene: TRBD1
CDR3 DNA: TGTGCCACCGGGACAGGGAATGAAAAACTGTTTTTT
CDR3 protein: CATGTGNEKLFF

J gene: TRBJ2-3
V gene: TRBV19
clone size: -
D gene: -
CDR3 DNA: TGTGCCAGTAGCCCATCTTGGTGGTCGACAGATACGCAGTATTTT
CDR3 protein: CASSPSWWSTDTQYF

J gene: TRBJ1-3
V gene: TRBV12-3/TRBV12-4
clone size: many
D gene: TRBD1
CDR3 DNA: TGTGCCAGCAGTCCCCGACAGGGGATCCCTGGAAACACCATATATTTT
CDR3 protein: CASSPRQGIPGNTIYF

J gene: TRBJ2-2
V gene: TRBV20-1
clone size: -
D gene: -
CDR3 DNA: TGCAGTGCCGGGAAGGGGGGGACCGGGGAGCTGTTTTTT
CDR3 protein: CSAGKGGTGELFF

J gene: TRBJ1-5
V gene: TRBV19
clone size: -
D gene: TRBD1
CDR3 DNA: TGTGCCAGTAGTCCAGGACAGGGACAGCCGGGTCAGCCCCAGCATTTT
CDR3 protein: CASSPGQGQPGQPQHF

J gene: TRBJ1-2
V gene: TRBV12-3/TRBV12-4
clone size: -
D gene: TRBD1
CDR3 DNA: TGTGCCAGCAGTCCATATCGGACAGGAGGAAACTATGGCTACACCTTC
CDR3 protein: CASSPYRTGGNYGYTF

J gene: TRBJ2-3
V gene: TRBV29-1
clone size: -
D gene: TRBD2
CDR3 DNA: TGCAGCGTTGTGCTGGCGGGGGGTCCCACAGATACGCAGTATTTT
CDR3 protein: CSVVLAGGPTDTQYF

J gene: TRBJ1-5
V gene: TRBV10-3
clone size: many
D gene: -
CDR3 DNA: TGTGCCACCCAGGGTAGGGGAAATCAGCCCCAGCATTTT
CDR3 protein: CATQGRGNQPQHF

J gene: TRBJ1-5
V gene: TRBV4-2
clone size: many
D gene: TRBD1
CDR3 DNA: TGTGCCAGCAGCCAAGCTACAGGGGAAGTAGATCAGCCCCAGCATTTT
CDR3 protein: CASSQATGEVDQPQHF

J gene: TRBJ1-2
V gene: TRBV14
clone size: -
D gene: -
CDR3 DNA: TGTGCCAGCAGCCAGACCGTCTCTGGCTACACCTTC
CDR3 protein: CASSQTVSGYTF

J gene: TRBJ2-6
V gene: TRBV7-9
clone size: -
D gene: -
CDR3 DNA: TGTGCCAGCAAGGACAACGTCCTGACTTTC
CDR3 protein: CASKDNVLTF

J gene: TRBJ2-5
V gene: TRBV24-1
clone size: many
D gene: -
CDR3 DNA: TGTGCCACCAGTGCCCCGGGACACCAAGAGACCCAGTACTTC
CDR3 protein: CATSAPGHQETQYF

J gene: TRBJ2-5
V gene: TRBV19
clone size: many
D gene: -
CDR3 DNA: TGTGCCAGTAGTATCACAGGGTCGCAAGAGACCCAGTACTTC
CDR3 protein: CASSITGSQETQYF

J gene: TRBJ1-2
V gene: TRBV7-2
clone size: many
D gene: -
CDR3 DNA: TGTGCCAGCAGCTTATCCGAGGGGCCTTATGGCTACACCTTC
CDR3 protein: CASSLSEGPYGYTF

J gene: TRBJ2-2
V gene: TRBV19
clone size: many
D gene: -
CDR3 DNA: TGTGCCAGCCACCCCGGGACCGCGAACACCGGGGAGCTGTTTTTT
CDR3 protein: CASHPGTANTGELFF

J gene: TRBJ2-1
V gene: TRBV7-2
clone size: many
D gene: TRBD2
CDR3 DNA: TGTGCCAGCAGCACCGTAGCGGGGGAGGCCTACAATGAGCAGTTCTTC
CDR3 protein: CASSTVAGEAYNEQFF

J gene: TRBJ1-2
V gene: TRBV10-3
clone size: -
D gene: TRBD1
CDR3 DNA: TGTGCCATCAGTGGGGGAACAGGGGGTGGCTATGGCTACACCTTC
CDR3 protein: CAISGGTGGGYGYTF

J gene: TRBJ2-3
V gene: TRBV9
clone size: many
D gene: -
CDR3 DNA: TGTGCCAGCAGCCCAAGGGACGGTAACACAGATACGCAGTATTTT
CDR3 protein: CASSPRDGNTDTQYF

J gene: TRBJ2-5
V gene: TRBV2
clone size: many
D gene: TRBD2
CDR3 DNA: TGTGCCAGCAGGACTAGCGGGGGGGCGTACCAAGAGACCCAGTACTTC
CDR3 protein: CASRTSGGAYQETQYF

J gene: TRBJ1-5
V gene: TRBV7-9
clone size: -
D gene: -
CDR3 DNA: TGTGCCACATCGGACGGAACCAGCAATCAGCCCCAGCATTTT
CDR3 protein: CATSDGTSNQPQHF

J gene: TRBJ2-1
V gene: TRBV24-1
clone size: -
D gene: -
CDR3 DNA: TGTGCCACCTGTGCGACTTACTACAATGAGCAGTTCTTC
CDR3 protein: CATCATYYNEQFF

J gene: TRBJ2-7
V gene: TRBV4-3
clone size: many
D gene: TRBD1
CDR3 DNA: TGCGCCAGCAGCCAAGGATCAGGGGGCTCCTACGAGCAGTACTTC
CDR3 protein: CASSQGSGGSYEQYF

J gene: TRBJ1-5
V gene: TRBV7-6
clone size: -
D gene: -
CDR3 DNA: TGTGCCACCTCGTTGGGGTCGGACCATCAGCCCCAGCATTTT
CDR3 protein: CATSLGSDHQPQHF

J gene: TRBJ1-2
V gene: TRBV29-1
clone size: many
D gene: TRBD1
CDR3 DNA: TGCAGTGGACAGGCTAACTATGGCTACACCTTC
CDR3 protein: CSGQANYGYTF

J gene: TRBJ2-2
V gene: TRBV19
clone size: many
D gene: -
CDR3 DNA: TGTGCCAGTAGGTTGACAGCGAACACCGGGGAGCTGTTTTTT
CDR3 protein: CASRLTANTGELFF

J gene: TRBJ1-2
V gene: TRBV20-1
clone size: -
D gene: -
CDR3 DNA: TGCAGTGCTAGAGATCCCAGCGGCTACACCTTC
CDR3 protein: CSARDPSGYTF

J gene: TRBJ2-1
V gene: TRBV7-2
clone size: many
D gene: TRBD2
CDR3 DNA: TGTGCCAGCAGCTCGAATAGCGGGGTTGATGAGCAGTTCTTC
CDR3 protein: CASSSNSGVDEQFF

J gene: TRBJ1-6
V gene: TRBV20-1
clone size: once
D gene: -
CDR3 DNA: TGCAGTGCTAGAGATCTATCTGATAATTCACCCCTCCACTTT
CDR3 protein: CSARDLSDNSPLHF

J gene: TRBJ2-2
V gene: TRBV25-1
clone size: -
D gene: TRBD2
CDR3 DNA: TGTGCCAGCAGTGGGACTAGCGGGGCCGGGGAGCTGTTTTTT
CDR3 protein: CASSGTSGAGELFF

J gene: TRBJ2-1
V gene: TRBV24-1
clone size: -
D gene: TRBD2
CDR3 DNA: TGTGCCACCAGTGATTTTAGCGGGGGGGCCCCAAGGTGGCTCTTC
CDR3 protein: CATSDFSGGAPRWLF

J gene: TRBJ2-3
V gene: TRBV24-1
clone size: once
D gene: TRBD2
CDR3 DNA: TGTGCCACCAGTGATTTGAATCCGTTAGCGGGAATCCCAGATACGCAGTATTTT
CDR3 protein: CATSDLNPLAGIPDTQYF

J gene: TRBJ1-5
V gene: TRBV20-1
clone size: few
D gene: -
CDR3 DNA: TGCAGTGCTAGTTACGACAGAGGGAATCAGCCCCAGCATTTT
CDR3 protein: CSASYDRGNQPQHF

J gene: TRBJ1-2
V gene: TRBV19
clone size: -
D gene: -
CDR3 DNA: TGTGCCAGTAGTGCAGCAATTGCCGTGGGGGGTGGCTACACCTTC
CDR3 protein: CASSAAIAVGGGYTF

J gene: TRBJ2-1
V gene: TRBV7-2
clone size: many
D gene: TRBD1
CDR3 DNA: TGTGCCAGCAGCACTTCGCGGACAGGGCGCAATGAGCAGTTCTTC
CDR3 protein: CASSTSRTGRNEQFF